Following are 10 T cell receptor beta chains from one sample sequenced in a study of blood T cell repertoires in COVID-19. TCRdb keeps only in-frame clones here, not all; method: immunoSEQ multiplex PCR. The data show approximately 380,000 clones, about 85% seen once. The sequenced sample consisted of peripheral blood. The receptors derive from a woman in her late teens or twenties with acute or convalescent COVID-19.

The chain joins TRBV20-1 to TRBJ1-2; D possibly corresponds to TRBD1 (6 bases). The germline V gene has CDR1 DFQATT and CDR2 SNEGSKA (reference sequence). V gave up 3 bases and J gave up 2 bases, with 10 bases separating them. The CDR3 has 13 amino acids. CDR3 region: CSASQGLNYGYTF. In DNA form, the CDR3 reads TGCAGTGCTAGTCAGGGGCTGAACTATGGCTACACCTTC.

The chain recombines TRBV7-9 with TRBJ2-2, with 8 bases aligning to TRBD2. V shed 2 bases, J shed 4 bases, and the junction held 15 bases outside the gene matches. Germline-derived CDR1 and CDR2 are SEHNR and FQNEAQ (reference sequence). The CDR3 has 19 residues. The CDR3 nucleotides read TGTGCCAGCAGCTTAACAGCAGGTAGAGCGGGAGCGGGCACCGGGGAGCTGTTTTTT. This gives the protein CASSLTAGRAGAGTGELFF.

In DNA, the CDR3 is TGTGCCAGCGGACTACAGGGGCTCACAGATACGCAGTATTTT. Protein: CASGLQGLTDTQYF. The chain links TRBV5-8 to TRBJ2-3; D might be TRBD1 (7 bases). Looked up from germline, CDR1 is SGHTS and CDR2 is YDEGEE. Trimming stripped 7 bases from V and 2 bases from J, with 14 bases between. This CDR3 contains 14 residues.

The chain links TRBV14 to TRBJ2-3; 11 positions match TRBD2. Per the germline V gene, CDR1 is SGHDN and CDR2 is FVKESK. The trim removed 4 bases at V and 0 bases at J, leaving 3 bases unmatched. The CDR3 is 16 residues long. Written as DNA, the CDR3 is TGTGCCAGCAGCCTGACTAGCGGGGTTAGCACAGATACGCAGTATTTT. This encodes CASSLTSGVSTDTQYF.

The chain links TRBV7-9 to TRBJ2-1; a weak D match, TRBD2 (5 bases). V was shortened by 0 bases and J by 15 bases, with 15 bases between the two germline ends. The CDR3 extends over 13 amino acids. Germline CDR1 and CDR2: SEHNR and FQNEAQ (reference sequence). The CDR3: CASSLARLAGVFF. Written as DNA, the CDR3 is TGTGCCAGCAGCTTAGCACGCCTAGCTGGTGTGTTCTTC.

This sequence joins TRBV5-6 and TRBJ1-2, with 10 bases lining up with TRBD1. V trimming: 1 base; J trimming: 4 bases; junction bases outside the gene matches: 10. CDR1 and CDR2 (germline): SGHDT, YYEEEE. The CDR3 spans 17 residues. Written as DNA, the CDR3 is TGTGCCAGCAGCTTGAGTGGGACAGGGGAACGGGCCTATGGCTACACCTTC. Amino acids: CASSLSGTGERAYGYTF.

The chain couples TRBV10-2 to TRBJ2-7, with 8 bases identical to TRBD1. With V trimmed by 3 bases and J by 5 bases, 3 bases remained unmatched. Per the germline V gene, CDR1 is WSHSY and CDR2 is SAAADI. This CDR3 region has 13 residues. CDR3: CASSEAGGDEQYF. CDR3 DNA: TGCGCCAGCAGTGAAGCAGGGGGCGACGAGCAGTACTTC.

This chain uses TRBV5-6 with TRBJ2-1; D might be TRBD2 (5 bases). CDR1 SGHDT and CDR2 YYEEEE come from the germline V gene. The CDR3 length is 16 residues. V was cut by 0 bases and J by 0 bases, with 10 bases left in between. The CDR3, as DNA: TGTGCCAGCAGCTTGGGGCGGGTGAGCTCCTACAATGAGCAGTTCTTC. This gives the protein CASSLGRVSSYNEQFF.

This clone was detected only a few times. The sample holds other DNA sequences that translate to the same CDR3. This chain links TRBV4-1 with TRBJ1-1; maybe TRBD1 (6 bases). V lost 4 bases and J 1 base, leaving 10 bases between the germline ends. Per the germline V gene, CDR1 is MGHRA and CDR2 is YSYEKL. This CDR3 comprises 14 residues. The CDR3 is CASSPGGGNTEAFF. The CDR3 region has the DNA TGCGCCAGCAGCCCTGGGGGCGGGAACACTGAAGCTTTCTTT.

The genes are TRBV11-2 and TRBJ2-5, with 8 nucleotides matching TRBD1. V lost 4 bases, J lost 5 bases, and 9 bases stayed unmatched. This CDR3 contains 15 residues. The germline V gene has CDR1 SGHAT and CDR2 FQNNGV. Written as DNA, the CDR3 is TGTGCCAGCAGCTCGGGAGACAGGGGCGGGGAGACCCAGTACTTC. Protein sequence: CASSSGDRGGETQYF.